Listed below are T cell receptor beta chains from one sample, sequenced in a study of tumor-infiltrating lymphocytes in primary liver carcinoma. TCRdb reprocessed the multiplex PCR reads via MiXCR and lists one record per CDR3 protein. The sample holds around 330,000 distinct CDR3 sequences, almost 60% seen once. Sequencing input: peripheral blood. These receptors came from a young woman with primary liver carcinoma and hepatitis B virus infection. Each CDR3 is given with its conserved first and last residue. D genes are given only for firm matches. Clone size, where shown, is once, few, many, or a class for clones that have expanded.

abundance,j_gene,v_gene,d_gene,CDR3nt,CDR3aa
once,TRBJ1-1,TRBV4-2,-,TGTGCCAGCAGCCACTCCCCAGGGGATAGGCTTGAAGCTTTCTTT,CASSHSPGDRLEAFF
-,TRBJ2-2,TRBV7-9,-,TGTGCCAGCAGCTTAGCCGGGTCCTTTCACACCGGGGAGCTGTTTTTT,CASSLAGSFHTGELFF
-,TRBJ1-1,TRBV29-1,-,TGCAGCGCTCGAGATTTAAACACTGAAGCTTCCTTT,CSARDLNTEASF
-,TRBJ2-2,TRBV30,-,TGTGTCTGGACCTGGGGTCAATCCACCGGGGAGCTGTTTTTT,CVWTWGQSTGELFF
-,TRBJ2-2,TRBV19,-,TGTGCCAGTAGTATGCTACAGGGGGAGCTGTTTTTT,CASSMLQGELFF
-,TRBJ2-1,TRBV5-1,-,TGCGCCAGCAGTCGGGAGAGCCATGAGCAGTTCTTC,CASSRESHEQFF
-,TRBJ2-7,TRBV28,-,TGTGCCAGCAGAGGGGGGGGCTCCTACGAGCAGTACTTC,CASRGGGSYEQYF
-,TRBJ1-1,TRBV12-3/TRBV12-4,TRBD1,TGTGCCAGCAACCCCACAGGGGGGCCGGGCAGAGCTTTCTTT,CASNPTGGPGRAFF
-,TRBJ2-1,TRBV24-1,-,TGTGCCACCAGTGATTCGTCGGGGGTGGGCCGGGACAGAGCATACAATGAGCAGTTCTTC,CATSDSSGVGRDRAYNEQFF
-,TRBJ1-6,TRBV13,-,TGTGCCAGCAGCCCTCGTCGGGGGTCCTATAATTCACCCCTCCACTTT,CASSPRRGSYNSPLHF
-,TRBJ2-7,TRBV12-3/TRBV12-4,TRBD1,TGTGCCAGCAGTTTAGTGAGGCCAGGGGGCTTCGAGCAGTACTTC,CASSLVRPGGFEQYF
many,TRBJ2-3,TRBV29-1,-,TGCAGCGCCCTTGCAGATACGCAGTATTTT,CSALADTQYF
-,TRBJ1-3,TRBV10-3,-,TGTGCCATCAGTGACCAGAGTTATGGCTCTGGAAACACCATATATTTT,CAISDQSYGSGNTIYF
-,TRBJ2-7,TRBV11-1,-,TGTGTCAGCAGCTTAACTAGGGGGTTCACCTACGAGCAGTACTTC,CVSSLTRGFTYEQYF
many,TRBJ2-1,TRBV6-5,TRBD2,TGTGCCAGCAGTCCGGCAAGAGCGGGAGGTAATGAGCAGTTCTTC,CASSPARAGGNEQFF
many,TRBJ2-3,TRBV6-5,-,TGTGCCAGCAGCTTCCAGGGGTGGAGCACAGATACGCAGTATTTT,CASSFQGWSTDTQYF
-,TRBJ2-3,TRBV6-2/TRBV6-3,TRBD2,TGTGCCAGCAGTTATGTCGTAGCGGGAGGAGAGGCTGATACGCAGTATTTT,CASSYVVAGGEADTQYF
-,TRBJ1-3,TRBV12-3/TRBV12-4,-,TGTGCCAGCAGTTTACCTCCAGGGGCCACTTCTGGAAACACCATATATTTT,CASSLPPGATSGNTIYF
-,TRBJ2-1,TRBV12-1,-,TGTGCCAGCAGCTTGCAATCCGGCCCGCGAGAGGACTCCCACAATGAGCAGTTCTTC,CASSLQSGPREDSHNEQFF
many,TRBJ2-5,TRBV6-6,-,TGTGCCAGCCTAAGGACGTCCCCGGAAGAGACCCAGTACTTC,CASLRTSPEETQYF
-,TRBJ1-2,TRBV12-3/TRBV12-4,-,TGTGCCGGCAGTTTACTTGGATATGGCTACACCTTC,CAGSLLGYGYTF
once,TRBJ2-7,TRBV5-6,TRBD1,TGTGCCAACAGCTCAAACAGGGGCCCATTCTCCTACGAGCAGTACTTC,CANSSNRGPFSYEQYF
-,TRBJ1-5,TRBV12-3/TRBV12-4,TRBD1,TGTGCCAGCAGTCCGCCCAGGACAGGGGCTAGCAATCAGCCCCAGCATTTT,CASSPPRTGASNQPQHF
once,TRBJ2-1,TRBV11-2,-,TGTGCCAGCTGTGTCTCTACAGGGTACAATGAGCAGTTCTTC,CASCVSTGYNEQFF
many,TRBJ2-7,TRBV4-1,-,TGCGCCAGCAGCCAAGATGGCCCCGGGGTCGGGCCTTACGAGCAGTACTTC,CASSQDGPGVGPYEQYF
few,TRBJ2-5,TRBV29-1,TRBD1,TGCATCACGACAGGGGAGATGGGTTCTGCGGTGGAGACCCAGTACTTC,CITTGEMGSAVETQYF
-,TRBJ2-2,TRBV4-3,-,TGCGCCGGCAACCAAGGCTCGGGCCTGACCGGGGAGCTGTTTTTT,CAGNQGSGLTGELFF
-,TRBJ2-4,TRBV3-1,-,TGTGCCAGCAGCCAAACTACGAGATACTCCAAAAACATTCAGTACTTC,CASSQTTRYSKNIQYF
-,TRBJ2-7,TRBV28,TRBD2,TGTACCAGCACCCACGGGACTAGCGGGAGAAACGAGCAGTACTTC,CTSTHGTSGRNEQYF
-,TRBJ1-3,TRBV29-1,-,TGCAGAGTTGGGGAGTCTGGAAACACCATATATTTT,CRVGESGNTIYF
-,TRBJ2-7,TRBV28,TRBD1,TGTGCCAGCAGTTTATCCGGGACAGCCAGCTCCTACGAGCAGTACTTC,CASSLSGTASSYEQYF
many,TRBJ2-1,TRBV11-2,-,TGTGCCAGCAGCTTAGATCACCCCACCAATGAGCAGTTCTTC,CASSLDHPTNEQFF
-,TRBJ2-2,TRBV12-3/TRBV12-4,TRBD2,TGTGCCAGCACCACTCTAGCGGGAGTTACCGGGGAGCTGTTTTTT,CASTTLAGVTGELFF
many,TRBJ2-1,TRBV11-2,TRBD2,TGTGCCAGCAGCCAAGACCGATTAGCGGGATGGTTGGAGCAGTTCTTC,CASSQDRLAGWLEQFF
-,TRBJ2-5,TRBV5-6,TRBD1,TGTGCCAGCAGCATGGACAGGGTTCAAGAGACCCAGTACTTC,CASSMDRVQETQYF
few,TRBJ2-2,TRBV30,-,TGTGCCTGGAGTAGTGCGTCGGGAGCACGTACCGGGGAGCTGTTTTTT,CAWSSASGARTGELFF
-,TRBJ2-4,TRBV6-1,-,TGTGCCAGCAGTGATTTCGGCTTGGCCAAAAACATTCAGTACTTC,CASSDFGLAKNIQYF
-,TRBJ2-3,TRBV6-1,-,TGTGCCGAGGGGAGCACAGATACGCAGTATTTT,CAEGSTDTQYF
-,TRBJ2-4,TRBV30,-,TGTGCCTGGAGCAGCTCGGCTGGGTCCGGCATTCAGTACTTC,CAWSSSAGSGIQYF
-,TRBJ2-5,TRBV29-1,-,TGCAGCGCGGTCATAGGGATGCTAGAGACCCAGTACTTC,CSAVIGMLETQYF
once,TRBJ2-5,TRBV12-3/TRBV12-4,-,TGTGTCAGCAGTTCCGGACCGATCCAAGAGACCCAGTACTTC,CVSSSGPIQETQYF
few,TRBJ1-3,TRBV29-1,TRBD1,TGCAGCGTTGACAGTGGACAGGGGGGAAACACCATATATTTT,CSVDSGQGGNTIYF
few,TRBJ1-1,TRBV5-6,-,TGTGCCAGCAGCTTGACCCCGGACAGGAACACTGAAGCTTTCTTT,CASSLTPDRNTEAFF
-,TRBJ2-6,TRBV6-2/TRBV6-3,-,TGTGCCAGGGCCTCGACTGGGGCCAACGTCCTGACTTTC,CARASTGANVLTF
-,TRBJ1-1,TRBV6-5,-,TGTGCCAGCTTTGGACACCTCAACACTGAAGCTTTCTTT,CASFGHLNTEAFF
many,TRBJ2-7,TRBV29-1,TRBD2,TGCAGCGTAGATCTAGCGGGAGGGCCCTACGAGCAGTACTTC,CSVDLAGGPYEQYF
-,TRBJ1-5,TRBV11-2,TRBD1,TGTGCCAGCAGCTTAAGGGACAGGGAAAATCAGCCTCAGCATTTT,CASSLRDRENQPQHF
many,TRBJ1-2,TRBV29-1,TRBD1,TGCAGCGTTAATTCCGGGACAGATGGCTACACCTTC,CSVNSGTDGYTF
-,TRBJ1-1,TRBV13,TRBD1,TGTACCAGCAGCTTATTCGGGGACAGGGGGCACCACATTGAAGCTTTCTTT,CTSSLFGDRGHHIEAFF
once,TRBJ1-5,TRBV12-5,-,TGTGGTAGTGGTTTGGTTGGGGCAGTGATTAGCAATCAGCCCCAGCATTTT,CGSGLVGAVISNQPQHF
-,TRBJ1-2,TRBV7-8,-,TGTGCCAGCAGCCTAGGCGGGGGGGCCGGGTCGAATAGCTACACCTTC,CASSLGGGAGSNSYTF
-,TRBJ1-1,TRBV24-1,TRBD1,TGTGCCACCAGGGGAGGGACAGCGAACACTGAAGCTTTCTTT,CATRGGTANTEAFF
-,TRBJ2-1,TRBV19,-,TGTGCCAGTACCCCCGGGGCTACGCGGGGCGATGAGCAGTTCTTC,CASTPGATRGDEQFF
-,TRBJ2-1,TRBV6-2/TRBV6-3,-,TGTGCCAGTAGTAGGCAGGAGGTTGGTTCCTACAATGAGCAGTTCTTC,CASSRQEVGSYNEQFF
many,TRBJ2-3,TRBV11-2,-,TGTGCCAGCAGCTCCCTCAAGAACACAGATACGCAGTATTTT,CASSSLKNTDTQYF
-,TRBJ2-1,TRBV11-1,-,TGTGCTAGCAGCCCAGCGACAGGTTACAATGAGCAGTTCTTC,CASSPATGYNEQFF
-,TRBJ1-1,TRBV12-3/TRBV12-4,TRBD1,TGTGCCAGCAGTTTGGGGGGCCGACAGGGCAGGACTGAAGCTTTCTTT,CASSLGGRQGRTEAFF